Reported below is one T cell receptor (beta chain). Its target is not known. Sequencing was performed with immunoSEQ multiplex PCR; in TCRdb, only in-frame clones are kept and a portion is missing. The table lists almost 200,000 clones, 80% to 90% of them singletons. The sample comes from a study of cytomegalovirus exposure and HLA in healthy donors. Regarding the study as a whole: Reportedly, cytomegalovirus status was diagnosed with high sensitivity and specificity. Under in vitro conditions, three CMV-associated chains were confirmed as specific for CMV antigens.

The source material was PBMCs. This TCR was sampled from a woman in her thirties in good health and CMV-seronegative.

CDR3 residues: CASSRTGPTGELFF. The CDR3 coding sequence is TGTGCCAGCAGCCGGACAGGGCCCACCGGGGAGCTGTTTTTT. The J gene is TRBJ2-2, the V gene TRBV11-1, with TRBD1 matching 8 bases. This CDR3 has 14 residues. CDR1 is SGHAT, CDR2 FQDESV, per germline (reference sequence). V trimming: 5 bases; J trimming: 4 bases; junction bases outside the gene matches: 3.